This T cell receptor beta chain was observed in a study of T-cell memory formation after mild COVID-19. The germline gives CDR1 SGHRS, CDR2 YFSETQ. The V and J ends lost 3 bases and 9 bases, in that order; junction bases with no gene match: 3. The CDR3 runs 12 residues. TCR alpha and TCR beta cDNA libraries with sample barcodes and UMIs came from 5'RACE using constant-segment primers. TCRdb passed the 5' RACE reads through MiXCR, listing each CDR3 protein once. The sample yields roughly 310,000 distinct CDR3 sequences, more than 15% seen once. The source is a man younger than 30 who had mild COVID-19 (a few samples of this study predate the infection). Cell type and time point are not known. This rearrangement joins TRBV5-1 to TRBJ2-1; 7 positions match TRBD2. Sequenced: PBMCs or a T cell subset sorted from them (not recorded which). The CDR3 region is CASSWGGSEQFF. For the CDR3, the DNA is TGCGCCAGCAGCTGGGGAGGGAGTGAGCAGTTCTTC.